This passage covers 24 T cell receptor beta chains from one sample sequenced in a study of CD8+ T cells in alopecia areata. The authors extracted RNA and reverse transcribed it into cDNA as the sequencing template. TCRdb's copy holds only in-frame clones and misses some; the assay was immunoSEQ multiplex PCR. This sample carries 130,000 to 150,000 clones, about four fifths of them seen once, and the ten largest clones take about 25%. Stated treatment: oral pan-JAK inhibitor, 5-10 mg twice daily. Sequenced here: CD8+ T cells sorted from blood, sampled at week 4, from a patient treated with tofacitinib. The receptor source for this set is a human donor with alopecia areata.

This clone was seen a handful of times. The CDR3 nucleotides are TGTGCCAGCAGCGCGTCCTACGAGCAGTACTTC. As protein: CASSASYEQYF. The rearrangement links TRBV9 to TRBJ2-7, with D unresolved. Trimming stripped 3 bases from V and 1 base from J, with 2 bases between. This CDR3 is built from 11 residues. Germline-derived CDR1 and CDR2 are SGDLS and YYNGEE.

The chain joins TRBV12-5 to TRBJ1-1; D unresolved. The V gene lost 2 bases and the J gene lost 1 base, with 5 bases spanning the gap. The germline gives CDR1 LGHNT, CDR2 FRNRAP. The CDR3 covers 13 residues. CDR3 sequence (DNA): TGTGCTAGTGGTTTGTCTCCGAACACTGAAGCTTTCTTT. Translation: CASGLSPNTEAFF.

V is TRBV15 and J is TRBJ2-5; D may be TRBD2 (7 bases). Germline V gene lookup returns CDR1 LNHNV and CDR2 YYDKDF (reference sequence). The CDR3 loop spans 15 amino acids. Trimming took 5 bases from V and 3 from J, leaving 16 bases between them. In DNA form, the CDR3 reads TGTGCCACCAGCGGAGGACTAGGGGGGGAAGAGACCCAGTACTTC. Residues: CATSGGLGGEETQYF.

This chain joins TRBV5-6 and TRBJ1-2; D uncertain. V gave up 4 bases and J gave up 7 bases, with 17 bases separating them. This CDR3 has 14 amino acids. Germline V gene lookup returns CDR1 SGHDT and CDR2 YYEEEE. CDR3: CASSPRVAGGGYTF. The CDR3 DNA sequence: TGTGCCAGCAGCCCAAGAGTAGCGGGCGGTGGCTACACCTTC.

In this sample, this clone turned up a few times. J is TRBJ1-6 and V is TRBV19, with D maybe TRBD1 (5 bases). Trimming removed 7 bases at V and 16 bases at J, with 23 bases between. The CDR3 is 14 residues long. Germline lookup yields CDR1 LNHDA and CDR2 SQIVND (reference sequence). In DNA form, the CDR3 reads TGTGCCAGTACCCCCGGGGGTCCCCATAAAAGTCTCCACTTT. Protein product: CASTPGGPHKSLHF.

The CDR3 nucleotides read TGTGCCAGCAGCGGTGGCGCTTCCTACGAGCAGTACTTC. This translates into CASSGGASYEQYF. The chain recombines TRBV13 with TRBJ2-7, with D unresolved. V gave up 5 bases and J gave up 1 base, with 9 bases separating them. The CDR3 consists of 13 residues. Germline V gives CDR1 PRHDT, CDR2 FYEKMQ (reference sequence).

This clone showed up just once. The chain carries TRBV25-1 and TRBJ2-1; 12 bases are shared with TRBD2. This CDR3 is built from 17 residues. Germline CDR1 is MGHDK and CDR2 is SYGVNS. With 10 bases clipped from V and 8 bases from J, the junction kept 18 bases outside the gene matches. Here the CDR3 DNA reads TGTGCCACCTCAAACCCTACCGGGACTAGCGGGCGCGATGAGCAGTTCTTC. The encoded protein is CATSNPTGTSGRDEQFF.

There are a few counts of this clone. V usage is TRBV6-5 and J usage is TRBJ2-5; no firm D call. The V gene lost 2 bases and the J gene lost 1 base, with 8 bases spanning the gap. Germline V gives CDR1 MNHEY, CDR2 SVGAGI. The CDR3 has 14 amino acids. The CDR3 here is CASSYSRPQETQYF. For the CDR3, the DNA is TGTGCCAGCAGTTACAGCAGGCCCCAAGAGACCCAGTACTTC.

The rearrangement joins TRBV7-6 to TRBJ2-1; D uncertain. The germline V gene has CDR1 SGHVS and CDR2 FNYEAQ. Trimming removed 5 bases from V and 7 bases from J, with 15 bases in between. The CDR3 loop spans 14 amino acids. The DNA for the CDR3 is TGTGCCAGCAGCCCAGCATGGGCTAGTAATGAGCAGTTCTTC. It encodes CASSPAWASNEQFF.

This chain connects TRBV4-1 to TRBJ1-5; D is undetermined. CDR3 length: 13 residues. CDR1 is MGHRA, CDR2 YSYEKL, per germline. With 0 bases removed from V and 5 bases from J, the gap between germline ends came to 5 bases. The DNA for the CDR3 is TGCGCCAGCAGCCAAGAGGTCTATCAGCCCCAGCATTTT. It is translated as CASSQEVYQPQHF.

The chain is built from TRBV7-8 and TRBJ1-1; tentative D call: TRBD1 (6 bases). Germline CDR1 and CDR2: SGHVS and FQNEAQ. V lost 1 base, J lost 1 base, and 10 bases lay in between. This CDR3 spans 15 amino acids. CDR3: CASSLVEQGNTEAFF. The CDR3 nucleotides read TGTGCCAGCAGCTTAGTTGAACAGGGGAACACTGAAGCTTTCTTT.

J is TRBJ2-7 and V is TRBV27; possibly TRBD1 for D (5 bases). Trimming left V 3 bases short and J 0 bases short, with 12 bases between. CDR1 MNHEY and CDR2 SMNVEV come from the germline V gene (reference sequence). CDR3 length equals 15 residues. The CDR3 loop reads CASSLGPKSSYEQYF. Here the CDR3 DNA reads TGTGCCAGCAGTTTGGGGCCTAAGAGCTCCTACGAGCAGTACTTC.

The chain is built from TRBV13 and TRBJ2-3; D unclear. This CDR3 has 14 residues. The ends were cut back, 0 bases at V and 5 bases at J, with 9 bases in the middle. Germline values: CDR1 PRHDT, CDR2 FYEKMQ (reference sequence). The CDR3 here is CASSLGTGLDTQYF. Written as DNA, the CDR3 is TGTGCCAGCAGCTTAGGGACCGGCCTAGATACGCAGTATTTT.

This clone appeared once. The chain links TRBV13 to TRBJ2-7; tentative D call: TRBD1 (6 bases). CDR1 and CDR2 (germline): PRHDT, FYEKMQ (reference sequence). The germline V and J ends were trimmed by 3 bases and 5 bases, with 8 bases remaining between them. The CDR3 is 12 amino acids. This CDR3 reads CASSFDRHEQYF. In DNA, the CDR3 is TGTGCCAGCAGCTTTGACAGGCACGAGCAGTACTTC.

This clone was picked up a small number of times. The J gene is TRBJ1-6, the V gene TRBV4-3, with D perhaps TRBD1 (6 bases). The CDR3 has 15 amino acids. Germline V gene sequence: CDR1 LGHNA, CDR2 YSLEER. V was cut by 0 bases and J by 7 bases, with 10 bases left in between. CDR3 region: CASSQDGQRNSPLHF. In nucleotides, the CDR3 is TGCGCCAGCAGCCAAGACGGACAGAGGAATTCACCCCTCCACTTT.

This chain connects TRBV5-1 to TRBJ1-1; TRBD1 might be the D (5 bases). CDR1 and CDR2 from the germline V gene are SGHRS and YFSETQ. V shed 3 bases and J shed 5 bases, with 14 bases lying between them. This CDR3 contains 14 residues. The CDR3 sequence: CASSSGRGGTEAFF. The DNA of the CDR3 is TGCGCCAGCAGCTCGGGACGGGGTGGGACTGAAGCTTTCTTT. The full variable domain, with the rest looked up from reference TRBV5-1 and TRBJ1-1, is KAGVTQTPRYLIKTRGQQVTLSCSPISGHRSVSWYQQTPGQGLQFLFEYFSETQRNKGNFPGRFSGRQFSNSRSEMNVSTLELGDSALYLCASSSGRGGTEAFFGQGTRLTVV.

The chain joins TRBV5-4 to TRBJ2-7; TRBD1 or TRBD2 may be the D gene (5 bases each). CDR1 and CDR2 (germline): SGHNT, YYREEE (reference sequence). The ends were cut back, 4 bases at V and 6 bases at J, with 14 bases in the middle. The CDR3 runs 13 residues. CDR3 DNA sequence: TGTGCCAGCAGCCTGGGGGACGGGTTCGAGCAGTACTTC. It codes for CASSLGDGFEQYF.

The chain couples TRBV5-6 to TRBJ2-7; 10 nucleotides agree with TRBD1. The CDR3 length is 17 residues. The trim removed 4 bases at V and 0 bases at J, leaving 10 bases unmatched. CDR1 and CDR2 from the germline V gene are SGHDT and YYEEEE. DNA for the CDR3: TGTGCCAGCAGCCTAAGATCGGGACAGGGGTCCTCCTACGAGCAGTACTTC. This translates into CASSLRSGQGSSYEQYF.

The rearrangement joins TRBV7-2 to TRBJ2-7; 13 bases match TRBD2. The CDR3 sequence is 17 residues long. CDR1 is SGHTA and CDR2 is FQGNSA in the germline V gene. Losses at the gene ends were 0 bases for V and 3 bases for J; bases not matched to a gene: 5. CDR3 protein: CASSLARTSGGSYEQYF. The CDR3 DNA follows: TGTGCCAGCAGCTTAGCGAGGACTAGCGGGGGAAGCTACGAGCAGTACTTC.

V usage is TRBV2 and J usage is TRBJ2-5; the match to TRBD2 covers 8 bases. The J segment lost 1 base and the V segment lost 7 bases, leaving 14 bases of the junction unmatched. This CDR3 comprises 17 residues. Per germline, CDR1 SNHLY and CDR2 FYNNEI. In DNA, the CDR3 is TGTGCCAGCAAAGGGGGGGCCCGACTAGCGAGCCAAGAGACCCAGTACTTC. As protein: CASKGGARLASQETQYF.

The chain has TRBV4-2 and TRBJ1-2; tentative D call: TRBD1 (6 bases). The CDR3 length is 14 residues. V was cut by 5 bases and J by 8 bases, with 18 bases left in between. From germline, CDR1 is LGHNA and CDR2 YNFKEQ. CDR3 sequence reads: CASSYSRGDGGYTF. CDR3 DNA: TGTGCCAGCAGCTATAGCAGGGGAGATGGGGGCTACACCTTC.

This clone has just a few counts. The chain joins TRBV2 to TRBJ2-3, with D unclear. The CDR3 runs to 16 residues. V was pared by 0 bases and J by 10 bases, with 20 bases between. CDR1 and CDR2 from the germline V gene are SNHLY and FYNNEI. CDR3 amino acids: CASSEAFPRGLRAQYF. In nucleotides, the CDR3 is TGTGCCAGCAGTGAAGCATTCCCTCGCGGCCTTAGGGCGCAGTATTTT.

This chain joins TRBV4-1 and TRBJ2-7; 8 nucleotides align to TRBD2. The CDR3 contains 17 residues. CDR1 is MGHRA and CDR2 is YSYEKL in the germline V gene. The junction had 14 bases not matched to a gene; V was cut back by 0 bases and J by 7 bases. CDR3 protein: CASSQEDPRRGALEQYF. In DNA form, the CDR3 reads TGCGCCAGCAGCCAAGAGGATCCACGGCGGGGGGCCCTTGAGCAGTACTTC.

The rearrangement links TRBV23-1 to TRBJ1-4, with D possibly being TRBD1 (6 bases). TRBV23-1 is treated as an ORF (open reading frame) with a function not yet certain. The CDR3 is made up of 15 amino acids. The V end lost 3 bases, the J end lost 7 bases, and 15 bases lay between the germline ends. CDR3 sequence reads: CASSHSRYRAEKLFF. CDR3 coding DNA: TGCGCCAGCAGTCATTCTAGGTACAGGGCTGAAAAACTGTTTTTT.